This T cell receptor (beta chain) was identified in a study of shared clonotypes between healthy human individuals. Study-wide findings and caveats: Between a few donors, naive CD4 clonotypes were shared at a level of around 5.1%. Collection of samples was limited to blood; tissue repertoires likely differ.

A remark on this clone: No antigen is known for it. The same CDR3 also results from other DNA sequences found in this sample.

The germline CDR1 and CDR2 sequences are LNHNV and YYDKDF (reference sequence). V shed 0 bases and J shed 6 bases, with 5 bases lying between them. The CDR3 totals 13 residues. Method: immunoSEQ multiplex PCR; TCRdb's copy keeps in-frame clones and lacks some. The sample contains millions of clones, 93% of which appear only once. This TCR was recovered from a man aged 18 to 30 in good health. Some clones in this sample may be carry-over from other donors' samples. V usage is TRBV15 and J usage is TRBJ2-2; no clear D. Sequencing used naive CD4+ T cells from PBMCs. Subset defined: CD45RA+ positively selected. For the CDR3, the DNA is TGTGCCACCAGCAGAGATCGTCCCGGGGAGCTGTTTTTT. It is translated as CATSRDRPGELFF. Full variable domain (outside the CDR3, taken from reference TRBV15 and TRBJ2-2): DAMVIQNPRYQVTQFGKPVTLSCSQTLNHNVMYWYQQKSSQAPKLLFHYYDKDFNNEADTPDNFQSRRPNTSFCFLDIRSPGLGDTAMYLCATSRDRPGELFFGEGSRLTVL.